This T cell receptor beta chain was profiled in a study of molecular identifiers for immune sequencing clone quantification. At the level of the study: In replicates, RNA taken from 20,000 or 100,000 naive CD8 cells was divided five ways, and four portions underwent sequencing.

This clonotype was observed a few times. With RNA at 10%, 30% or 50%, naive CD8 libraries came from roughly 20,000 to 1,000,000 sorted cells. Sorting defined naive CD8 T cells as CD8+CD4-CCR7+CD45RA+. TCRdb itself ran the PCR reads through MiXCR, one entry per CDR3 protein. The sample lists 490,000 or so distinct CDR3 sequences, less than 30% occurring once. The V gene's germline CDR1 is GTSNPN and CDR2 SVGIG (reference sequence). Between the trimmed V and J ends, which lost 5 bases and 7 bases, there was a span of 14 bases. The length of the CDR3 is 13 residues. The J gene is TRBJ1-4, the V gene TRBV30; D is unclear. The sample taken for sequencing was naive CD8+ T cells from blood, with Jurkat cell RNA spiked in. The subset denotes: FACS-sorted CD8+CD4-CCR7+CD45RA+ naive T cells. The clonotype originates from a human donor in good health. Some libraries in this study had Jurkat cell RNA spiked in. CDR3 sequence reads: CAWSTATGEKLFF. In DNA form, the CDR3 reads TGTGCCTGGTCGACGGCCACCGGTGAAAAACTGTTTTTT. Full variable domain (rest looked up from reference TRBV30 and TRBJ1-4): SQTIHQWPATLVQPVGSPLSLECTVEGTSNPNLYWYRQAAGRGLQLLFYSVGIGQISSEVPQNLSASRPQDRQFILSSKKLLLSDSGFYLCAWSTATGEKLFFGSGTQLSVL.